This T cell receptor (beta chain) was captured in a study of beta chain features in type 1 diabetes. Notes on the study in general: Shortening that was moderate but significant affected the TCRB CDR3s of Type 1 diabetes patients in all four CD4+ subsets.

Germline values: CDR1 MNHEY, CDR2 SVGAGI. Trimming at V came to 6 bases and at J to 6 bases, leaving 6 bases not matched to a gene. This CDR3 region has 14 residues. The whole isolated RNA underwent reverse transcription, so sequencing captured expressed TCRB transcripts. Sequencing of naive, central memory and regulatory T cell samples gave an average of around 3.5 million reads. Only in-frame clones appear in the TCRdb table, and some are missing; sequencing was by immunoSEQ multiplex PCR. The data contain around 160,000 clones, 6.5% to 10% of them singletons. Points on this clone: What it binds is not known.

The sequenced sample consisted of central memory CD4+ T cells from blood. This chain uses TRBV6-5 with TRBJ2-2; 8 bases match TRBD2. This receptor was obtained from a woman aged 18-29 years with type 1 diabetes. As DNA, the CDR3 is TGTGCCAGCAGGGGGACTAGTTGGGCCGGGGAGCTGTTTTTT. Amino acids: CASRGTSWAGELFF.